This T cell receptor (beta chain) was captured by sequencing in a study of control samples from healthy donors and cancer patients. This clone was seen a single time. Repertoires were generated with immunoSEQ multiplex PCR, while TCRdb's copy carries only in-frame clones and drops some. The profile shows 150,000 to 200,000 clones, 90% of them singletons. This sequence originates from a woman between 50 and 59 years old in good health. The source material was blood.

CDR3 coding DNA: TGTGCCACCAGCAGAGATAGCCTCACTATTAATGAAAAACTGTTTTTT. Translating gives CATSRDSLTINEKLFF. The V and J genes are TRBV15 and TRBJ1-4; no reliable D call. In germline, CDR1 is LNHNV, CDR2 YYDKDF (reference sequence). Trimming pared 0 bases from V and 4 bases from J, leaving 12 bases between. The CDR3 is made up of 16 amino acids.